The sequence of this T cell receptor beta chain was determined in a study of OX40 agonist ivuxolimab in advanced cancers. Across the study: The study treated patients with ivuxolimab, an agonistic anti-OX40 (CD134) antibody. Prior anti-PD-1, anti-PD-L1 or anti-CTLA-4 therapy was allowed; 40% had some.

Only in-frame clones appear in the TCRdb table, and some are missing; sequencing was by immunoSEQ multiplex PCR. The sample holds roughly 11,000 clones, about 86% seen once. Findings and limits, study-wide: Nonresponders, in some cases, also had low normalized T-cell clonal expansion.

Turning to this clone: Antigen unknown.

V shed 3 bases, J shed 5 bases, and the junction held 6 bases outside the gene matches. This CDR3 spans 14 amino acids. Germline assignment: CDR1 MGHDK and CDR2 SYGVNS. Baseline was the first blood sampling point, followed by cycle 4 day 1 and cycle 7 day 1. This TCR derives from an adult with an advanced solid tumor such as melanoma, head and neck, liver or kidney cancer. The chain employs TRBV25-1 and TRBJ1-1, with 7 bases lining up with TRBD1. Material: CD4+ or CD8+ T cells sorted from blood, obtained in a trial of the OX40 agonist ivuxolimab. In DNA, the CDR3 is TGTGCCAGCAGTGACTGGCAGGGGGAGACTGAAGCTTTCTTT. It is translated as CASSDWQGETEAFF.